This TCR beta chain appears in the sequencing data of a study of human T cells and chemical hapten exposure. Study at large: Application of 0.01% DPC to the upper back was done by patch test, with a reading at 6 days. Broader study findings: Because they had alopecia, donors may respond immunologically unlike healthy people.

Germline values: CDR1 ENHRY, CDR2 SYGVKD. Trimming shortened V by 2 bases and J by 6 bases, and 11 bases separated the two germline ends. CDR3 length: 14 amino acids. Individual cDNA molecules had unique molecular identifiers attached to them by the library. TCRdb re-derived calls from the RACE reads in MiXCR, one entry per CDR3 protein. The sample carries 380,000 or so distinct CDR3 sequences, 5% to 6.5% recorded once. This clonotype was counted many times. Its antigen is still unknown. Time point of the sample: pre-sensitization, week 0. Treatment defined: therapeutic diphenylcyclopropenone sensitization with weekly scalp DPC. Drawing of blood took place ahead of applying each patch test.

The sequences come from whole blood, collected in connection with sensitization to the hapten diphenylcyclopropenone (DPC). The TCR sequence derives from a woman in her late teens or twenties with alopecia areata. Some clones in this sample may be carry-over from other donors' samples. The rearrangement joins TRBV10-3 to TRBJ2-4, with D perhaps matching TRBD1 (5 bases). DNA for the CDR3: TGTGCCATCAGTGAGGCAACAGGTGGAAACATTCAGTACTTC. Translation: CAISEATGGNIQYF.